This TCR beta chain derives from a study of T cell responses to AZD1222 COVID-19 vaccine. At the level of the study: Pooled in the analysis were second doses at about 4 or about 12 weeks.

CDR3 length equals 15 residues. Germline CDR1 reads SGDLS; CDR2 reads YYNGEE. Unmatched junction bases numbered 5, after V lost 0 bases and J lost 7 bases. Repertoires were generated with immunoSEQ multiplex PCR, while TCRdb's copy carries only in-frame clones and drops some. The sample carries 170,000 or so clones, about nine tenths recorded once. Turning to this clone: Antigen: not known.

Study outcomes and limitations: Females made up more of the donors, who were largely white British, and clonal diversity may have come out too low.

Sample: peripheral blood, taken on day 0 of AZD1222 vaccination. The chain couples TRBV9 to TRBJ2-2; 8 bases map to TRBD2. This clonotype was obtained from an adult in good health. Written as DNA, the CDR3 is TGTGCCAGCAGCGTAGCGTCGGGGGGGATCGGGGAGCTGTTTTTT. Translation: CASSVASGGIGELFF.